The source of this TCR beta chain is a study of CD8+ T cells in alopecia areata. In the study overall: Tofacitinib therapy took 6 to 18 months; 6 months off drug came after.

Study-level points and caveats: Normal scalp showed lower clonality than lesional scalp, especially alopecia totalis/universalis.

The study team obtained lesional scalp punch biopsies and peripheral blood from alopecia areata patients. CDR3 length: 12 amino acids. Trimming left V 3 bases short and J 9 bases short, with 14 bases between. Germline CDR1 reads SQVTM; CDR2 reads ANQGSEA. It was cDNA, reverse transcribed from extracted RNA, that served as the sequencing template. The table came from immunoSEQ multiplex PCR; TCRdb's copy has only in-frame clones and leaves some out. The table shows under 70,000 clones, with roughly 60% occurring only once. On this clone: The antigen is not known.

The chain recombines TRBV29-1 with TRBJ1-2, with unresolved D. This clonotype was obtained from a human donor with alopecia areata. The source material was CD8+ T cells sorted from blood, sampled at week 0. This CDR3 reads CSVESRLMCYTF. In DNA form, the CDR3 reads TGCAGCGTTGAGAGCCGGCTGATGTGCTACACCTTC.